Following are 14 T cell receptor beta chains from one sample sequenced in a study of CD8 T cells in ankylosing spondylitis. MiXCR, applied by TCRdb to the 5' RACE reads, yields one record per CDR3 protein. Of some 250,000 distinct CDR3 sequences listed, under 30% were seen once; the top ten hold about 0.6%. Source material: blood, either unsorted or a sorted T cell fraction (not recorded which). The receptors originated from a male donor with ankylosing spondylitis or in good health (not recorded which).

This clonotype was found a few times. The rearrangement uses TRBV6-1 and TRBJ1-1, with 8 positions matching TRBD1. V shed 6 bases, J shed 0 bases, and the junction held 15 bases outside the gene matches. CDR1 and CDR2 (germline): MNHNS, SASEGT. This CDR3 contains 18 residues. CDR3 in DNA: TGTGCCAGCAGGCCCAGCTACAGGGGGATCACCATGAACACTGAAGCTTTCTTT. This gives the protein CASRPSYRGITMNTEAFF.

The V gene is TRBV28, the J gene TRBJ2-7; D not certain. Germline V CDR1 and CDR2: MDHEN, SYDVKM. Trimming cost V 5 bases and J 2 bases, with 10 bases left between them. This CDR3 comprises 13 residues. CDR3 sequence: CASSPPATYEQYF. The CDR3 DNA reads TGTGCCAGCAGTCCCCCAGCGACCTACGAGCAGTACTTC.

This sequence joins TRBV20-1 and TRBJ1-2; 7 bases fit TRBD1. CDR3 size: 14 residues. Germline CDR1 and CDR2: DFQATT and SNEGSKA (reference sequence). The trim removed 6 bases at V and 0 bases at J, leaving 7 bases unmatched. CDR3 sequence reads: CSADTGAPNYGYTF. In DNA form, the CDR3 reads TGCAGTGCAGATACAGGGGCCCCTAACTATGGCTACACCTTC.

This chain uses TRBV7-6 with TRBJ2-1, with D possibly being TRBD2 (7 bases). The CDR3 has 15 amino acids. V was clipped by 7 bases and J by 5 bases, with 18 bases between them. The V gene's germline CDR1 is SGHVS and CDR2 FNYEAQ. Here the CDR3 DNA reads TGTGCCAGCACGGTGGGGGGGCCAGGGGACAATGAGCAGTTCTTC. Its translation is CASTVGGPGDNEQFF.

This clonotype was seen many times. V and J are TRBV5-1 and TRBJ2-2, with D maybe TRBD1 (6 bases). V dropped 0 bases and J dropped 3 bases, with 6 bases sitting between them. The CDR3 consists of 14 residues. Germline V lookup: CDR1 SGHRS, CDR2 YFSETQ. CDR3 in amino acids: CASSLAGDTGELFF. DNA of the CDR3: TGCGCCAGCAGCTTGGCAGGGGACACCGGGGAGCTGTTTTTT.

This clonotype was seen a few times. The chain uses TRBV7-9 and TRBJ2-1; TRBD1 agrees at 9 bases. Germline trimming cut 5 bases from V and 6 bases from J; bases unmatched to any gene: 5. Germline lookup yields CDR1 SEHNR and CDR2 FQNEAQ (reference sequence). This CDR3 contains 14 residues. The CDR3 here is CASSRDRVVNEQFF. The CDR3 DNA reads as TGTGCCAGCAGCCGGGACAGGGTCGTCAATGAGCAGTTCTTC.

Many counts were recorded for this clonotype. The chain employs TRBV29-1 and TRBJ2-1, with no clear D. The V gene's germline CDR1 is SQVTM and CDR2 ANQGSEA. Trimming shortened V by 3 bases and J by 5 bases, and 8 bases separated the two germline ends. CDR3 length: 12 residues. The CDR3 coding sequence is TGCAGCGTTGATTGGGTTAACAATGAGCAGTTCTTC. Protein sequence: CSVDWVNNEQFF.

This clonotype was observed at least ten times. The chain is built from TRBV6-2 or TRBV6-3 and TRBJ2-6; perhaps TRBD2 as D (5 bases). CDR1 is MNHEY, CDR2 SVGEGT, per germline. The CDR3 spans 15 residues. Trimming cost V 8 bases and J 0 bases, with 11 bases left between them. In nucleotides, the CDR3 is TGTGCCAGCGCGACGAGGGTCTCTGGGGCCAACGTCCTGACTTTC. Its translation is CASATRVSGANVLTF.

This clonotype has just a few counts. The rearrangement joins TRBV12-3 or TRBV12-4 to TRBJ1-5; TRBD1 matches 7 bases. The CDR3 covers 14 residues. Trimming removed 5 bases from V and 3 bases from J; junction bases left unmatched: 4. CDR3 region: CASSPGGDNQPQHF. CDR3 DNA sequence: TGTGCCAGCAGTCCAGGGGGAGACAATCAGCCCCAGCATTTT.

To note about this clonotype: This may be a read error, as it is one base from a much larger clone. The chain is built from TRBV25-1 and TRBJ2-7; 9 bases align to TRBD1. Per germline, CDR1 MGHDK and CDR2 SYGVNS. J gave up 0 bases and V 9 bases, and 6 bases lay outside the gene matches. The CDR3 covers 14 residues. CDR3 in amino acids: CARMTGGGSYEQYF. Written as DNA, the CDR3 is TGTGCCAGAATGACAGGGGGAGGCTCCTACGAGCAGTACTTC.

This clonotype was counted only a few times. The V gene is TRBV20-1, the J gene TRBJ2-2; 10 nucleotides agree with TRBD2. V shed 6 bases and J 5 bases; nucleotides not matched to a gene: 3. CDR3 size: 13 residues. Per germline, CDR1 DFQATT and CDR2 SNEGSKA (reference sequence). The chain's CDR3 is CSAPGLATGELFF. Here the CDR3 DNA reads TGCAGTGCCCCGGGACTAGCGACCGGGGAGCTGTTTTTT.

This rearrangement joins TRBV6-5 to TRBJ2-1; 7 bases map to TRBD2. Germline values: CDR1 MNHEY, CDR2 SVGAGI. The CDR3 extends over 14 amino acids. J was trimmed by 3 bases and V by 2 bases; bases with no gene match: 1. The CDR3 sequence is CASSYGGGYNEQFF. The CDR3 DNA reads as TGTGCCAGCAGTTACGGGGGGGGCTACAATGAGCAGTTCTTC.

To note about this clonotype: A much bigger clone sits one base away, suggesting this may be a read error. The gene calls are TRBV5-1 and TRBJ2-5, with D possibly matching TRBD2 (6 bases). The V end was cut by 3 bases, the J end by 0 bases, with 12 bases between. CDR1 SGHRS and CDR2 YFSETQ come from the germline V gene. CDR3 length: 15 residues. The CDR3 is CASSSAGRNQETQYF. CDR3 in DNA: TGCGCCAGCAGCTCCGCGGGACGGAACCAAGAGACCCAGTACTTC.

A few counts support this clonotype. The rearrangement links TRBV29-1 to TRBJ2-3; 9 bases agree with TRBD1. The V segment lost 3 bases and the J segment 1 base; nucleotides outside the gene matches: 8. This CDR3 region has 16 residues. CDR1 SQVTM and CDR2 ANQGSEA come from the germline V gene. The CDR3 DNA sequence: TGCAGCGTTGAGGAGGGGTGGACAGGGGGCACAGATACGCAGTATTTT. It is translated as CSVEEGWTGGTDTQYF.